The 19 T cell receptor beta chains in this list originate from one sample, sequenced in a study of blood T cell repertoires in COVID-19. Produced via immunoSEQ multiplex PCR; TCRdb's table is partial and in-frame only. The table records 300,000 or so clones, just under 90% of them present only once. Sequenced material: peripheral blood. The receptors were sampled from a woman in her forties with acute or convalescent COVID-19.

V and J are TRBV7-3 and TRBJ1-1; D unresolved. The CDR3 has 14 residues. Between the trimmed V and J ends, which lost 0 bases and 1 base, there was a span of 6 bases. The germline CDR1 and CDR2 sequences are SGHTA and FQGTGA. CDR3 nucleotides: TGTGCCAGCAGCTTAACTACGCGGAACACTGAAGCTTTCTTT. Protein: CASSLTTRNTEAFF.

The J gene is TRBJ2-5, the V gene TRBV2, with a weak D call TRBD2 (6 bases). Germline loops: CDR1 SNHLY, CDR2 FYNNEI. V lost 7 bases and J lost 5, with 17 bases in between. The CDR3 runs 14 residues. The CDR3 coding sequence is TGTGCCAGCAAAAAGGAGCTCGGAGGGGAGACCCAGTACTTC. Amino acids: CASKKELGGETQYF. Supplemented by reference TRBV2 and TRBJ2-5, the full variable domain reads EPEVTQTPSHQVTQMGQEVILRCVPISNHLYFYWYRQILGQKVEFLVSFYNNEISEKSEIFDDQFSVERPDGSNFTLKIRSTKLEDSAMYFCASKKELGGETQYFGPGTRLLVL.

V is TRBV5-1 and J is TRBJ2-7; D remains ambiguous. The germline gives CDR1 SGHRS, CDR2 YFSETQ. The germline V and J ends were trimmed by 2 bases and 7 bases, with 16 bases remaining between them. There are 14 residues in the CDR3. CDR3 DNA sequence: TGCGCCAGCAGCTTTTTCGACTGGGTTCAGGAGCAGTACGTC. This encodes CASSFFDWVQEQYV.

This chain uses TRBV5-6 with TRBJ2-2; 7 nucleotides line up with TRBD1. CDR1 and CDR2 from the germline V gene are SGHDT and YYEEEE. This CDR3 comprises 15 residues. V was clipped by 3 bases and J by 5 bases; unmatched bases: 7. The CDR3 reads CASSSYRGSTGELFF. As DNA, the CDR3 is TGTGCCAGCAGCTCTTACAGGGGATCTACCGGGGAGCTGTTTTTT.

The rearrangement uses TRBV4-2 and TRBJ2-6; 12 bases map to TRBD2. This CDR3 has 22 residues. V trimming: 4 bases; J trimming: 0 bases; junction bases outside the gene matches: 16. Germline assignment: CDR1 LGHNA and CDR2 YNFKEQ. In DNA form, the CDR3 reads TGTGCCAGCAGCCGGAAACCATTCGAGACTAGCGGGGGACACTCTGGGGCCAACGTCCTGACTTTC. This codes for CASSRKPFETSGGHSGANVLTF.

As to this clone: The same CDR3 arises from other DNA sequences in this sample as well. V and J are TRBV9 and TRBJ1-2, with D maybe TRBD1 (6 bases). CDR1 and CDR2 (germline): SGDLS, YYNGEE. Trimming removed 2 bases from V and 2 bases from J, with 7 bases in between. CDR3 size: 13 residues. CDR3 DNA sequence: TGTGCCAGCAGCGTTGACAGGAACTATGGCTACACCTTC. Encoded protein: CASSVDRNYGYTF.

This chain connects TRBV29-1 to TRBJ2-3; tentative D call: TRBD1 (5 bases). CDR1 and CDR2 from the germline V gene are SQVTM and ANQGSEA. The CDR3 sequence is 13 residues long. Trimming cost V 7 bases and J 5 bases, with 16 bases left between them. CDR3 nucleotides: TGCAGCGCTACACCGCAGGGTGGAGATACGCAGTATTTT. Its translation is CSATPQGGDTQYF.

The chain combines TRBV6-5 with TRBJ2-2; TRBD2 aligns across 8 bases. The V gene's germline CDR1 is MNHEY and CDR2 SVGAGI. This CDR3 is 15 amino acids long. V was pared by 2 bases and J by 5 bases, with 4 bases of the junction left unmatched. This CDR3 is CASSYVAGGTGELFF. CDR3 nucleotides: TGTGCCAGCAGTTACGTTGCGGGGGGTACCGGGGAGCTGTTTTTT.

This sequence joins TRBV27 and TRBJ1-2; D is uncertain. Deletions cut 6 bases from V and 8 bases from J, with 16 bases between. Per germline, CDR1 MNHEY and CDR2 SMNVEV (reference sequence). CDR3 size: 13 residues. Written as DNA, the CDR3 is TGTGCCAGCAGCTACAGAGGCGGAGGGGGCTACACCTTC. Protein sequence: CASSYRGGGGYTF.

This clone has only a few counts. V is TRBV6-5 and J is TRBJ2-7, with 9 bases that match TRBD2. Germline values: CDR1 MNHEY, CDR2 SVGAGI. The CDR3 has 15 amino acids. The V segment lost 4 bases and the J segment 2 bases; nucleotides outside the gene matches: 6. The CDR3 DNA is TGTGCCAGCAGTTTCGGGACTAGCTGTGCCTACGAGCAGTACGTC. Protein product: CASSFGTSCAYEQYV.

The chain joins TRBV18 to TRBJ1-6; TRBD1 is a possible D gene (5 bases). The V end was cut by 4 bases, the J end by 5 bases, with 18 bases between. This CDR3 region has 17 residues. Germline values: CDR1 KGHSH, CDR2 LQKENI. The CDR3 spells CASSLWGPGGDNSPLHF. The CDR3 DNA reads as TGTGCCAGCTCACTTTGGGGCCCCGGGGGAGATAATTCACCCCTCCACTTT.

The chain employs TRBV15 and TRBJ2-4, with D possibly matching TRBD2 (6 bases). The germline V gene has CDR1 LNHNV and CDR2 YYDKDF (reference sequence). CDR3 length equals 16 residues. V was trimmed by 0 bases and J by 0 bases, leaving 9 bases between them. CDR3 amino acids: CATSRDLGGAKNIQYF. CDR3 bases: TGTGCCACCAGCAGAGATCTGGGGGGAGCCAAAAACATTCAGTACTTC.

This chain uses TRBV10-3 with TRBJ1-3; 12 nucleotides agree with TRBD1. Per germline, CDR1 ENHRY and CDR2 SYGVKD. The CDR3 length is 16 residues. Unmatched junction bases numbered 7, after V lost 6 bases and J lost 4 bases. The CDR3, as DNA: TGTGCCATCAGGCCGGGACAGGGGGCTTACGGAAACACCATATATTTT. Translation: CAIRPGQGAYGNTIYF.

The gene calls are TRBV5-1 and TRBJ2-5; TRBD2 aligns across 8 bases. Germline CDR1 reads SGHRS; CDR2 reads YFSETQ. CDR3 size: 16 residues. V lost 0 bases, J lost 5 bases, and 9 bases stayed unmatched. The DNA for the CDR3 is TGCGCCAGCAGCTTGGGGGCGGGGGGCCAGGGGGAGACCCAGTACTTC. This translates into CASSLGAGGQGETQYF.

This rearrangement joins TRBV9 to TRBJ2-3; D possibly corresponds to TRBD1 (7 bases). The V end was cut by 6 bases, the J end by 4 bases, with 21 bases between. The CDR3 length is 16 residues. CDR1 SGDLS and CDR2 YYNGEE come from the germline V gene. CDR3 nucleotide sequence: TGTGCCAGCACCCCCAGGGGGGATTTGGGACCAGATACGCAGTATTTT. It is translated as CASTPRGDLGPDTQYF. Supplemented by reference TRBV9 and TRBJ2-3, the full variable domain reads DSGVTQTPKHLITATGQRVTLRCSPRSGDLSVYWYQQSLDQGLQFLIQYYNGEERAKGNILERFSAQQFPDLHSELNLSSLELGDSALYFCASTPRGDLGPDTQYFGPGTRLTVL.

The chain joins TRBV6-1 to TRBJ1-4; 10 positions agree with TRBD1. There are 17 residues in the CDR3. Trimming removed 1 base from V and 5 bases from J; junction bases left unmatched: 7. Germline V gene lookup returns CDR1 MNHNS and CDR2 SASEGT. The CDR3, as DNA: TGTGCCAGCAGTGAAGGTTTGTTGGGACAGGGGAATGAAAAACTGTTTTTT. This translates into CASSEGLLGQGNEKLFF.

V gene TRBV24-1 combines with J gene TRBJ1-2, with D perhaps matching TRBD1 (6 bases). The CDR3 runs 16 residues. V was trimmed by 1 base and J by 2 bases, leaving 13 bases between them. Germline loops: CDR1 KGHDR, CDR2 SFDVKD. The CDR3 DNA reads TGTGCCACCAGTGATTTCAGGGGCAGGACAAACTATGGCTACACCTTC. It yields the protein CATSDFRGRTNYGYTF.

The genes are TRBV5-4 and TRBJ2-5; 13 bases agree with TRBD2. The CDR3 consists of 15 residues. Trimming cost V 3 bases and J 2 bases; bases outside gene matches: 1. Germline CDR1 SGHNT, CDR2 YYREEE (reference sequence). CDR3 sequence reads: CASSSGLAGQETQYF. The CDR3 coding sequence is TGTGCCAGCAGCTCGGGACTAGCGGGACAAGAGACCCAGTACTTC.

As regards this clone: In the same sample, other DNA sequences code for this CDR3. The chain joins TRBV9 to TRBJ1-2, with D hard to call. V lost 0 bases, J lost 5 bases, and 5 bases lay in between. CDR1 and CDR2 from the germline V gene are SGDLS and YYNGEE. The CDR3 spans 12 residues. The CDR3 nucleotides are TGTGCCAGCAGCGTAGCCGGGTATGGCTACACCTTC. As protein: CASSVAGYGYTF.